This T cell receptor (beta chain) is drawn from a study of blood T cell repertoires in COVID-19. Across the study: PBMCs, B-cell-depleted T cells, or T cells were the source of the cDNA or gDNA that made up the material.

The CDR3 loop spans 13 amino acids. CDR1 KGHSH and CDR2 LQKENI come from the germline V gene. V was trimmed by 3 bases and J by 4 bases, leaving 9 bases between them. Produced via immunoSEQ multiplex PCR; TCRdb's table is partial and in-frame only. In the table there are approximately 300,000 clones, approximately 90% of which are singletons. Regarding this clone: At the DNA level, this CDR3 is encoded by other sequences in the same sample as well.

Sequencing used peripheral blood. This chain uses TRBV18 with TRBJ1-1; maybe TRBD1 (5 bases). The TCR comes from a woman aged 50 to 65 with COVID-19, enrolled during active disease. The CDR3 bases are TGTGCCAGCTCACCGGGGCAGACCACTGAAGCTTTCTTT. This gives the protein CASSPGQTTEAFF.